A single sample is the source of the 26 T cell receptor beta chains below, sequenced in a study of cytotoxic CD8 clonotypes in ibrutinib-treated CLL. Libraries were prepared by immunoSEQ multiplex PCR; TCRdb keeps only in-frame clonotypes and omits some of them. The sample comprises roughly 180,000 clones, under 85% of which are singletons, and 3.5% to 5.5% rests with the top ten. Sequenced here: PBMCs, sampled after 24 months of ibrutinib treatment. Receptors originate from a human donor with chronic lymphocytic leukemia.

The CDR3 region is CASRPTGTSGYEQYF. The CDR3 DNA is TGTGCCAGTAGACCCACCGGGACTAGCGGCTACGAGCAGTACTTC. The chain links TRBV19 to TRBJ2-7, with 11 bases identical to TRBD2. This CDR3 has 15 amino acids. Trimming removed 6 bases from V and 3 bases from J; junction bases left unmatched: 7. In germline, CDR1 is LNHDA, CDR2 SQIVND (reference sequence).

This clone was observed a single time. The chain joins TRBV10-1 to TRBJ2-1, with D maybe TRBD2 (5 bases). The V and J ends lost 6 bases and 2 bases respectively, with 8 bases between them. Germline assignment: CDR1 WNHNN and CDR2 SYGVQD (reference sequence). The CDR3 consists of 13 residues. Here the CDR3 reads CASSRGPYNEQFF. In DNA form, the CDR3 reads TGCGCCAGCAGCCGGGGTCCCTACAATGAGCAGTTCTTC.

This chain connects TRBV7-9 to TRBJ1-5; 9 positions match TRBD1. There are 18 residues in the CDR3. Germline-derived CDR1 and CDR2 are SEHNR and FQNEAQ (reference sequence). Germline trimming cut 2 bases from V and 1 base from J; bases unmatched to any gene: 9. The CDR3 DNA sequence: TGTGCCAGCAGCTTAACCGGGACAGGGCGTCTAAGCAATCAGCCCCAGCATTTT. It encodes CASSLTGTGRLSNQPQHF.

This clone was recorded once. V is TRBV28 and J is TRBJ2-7; D gene unclear. The ends were cut back, 1 base at V and 6 bases at J, with 10 bases in the middle. The CDR3 totals 13 residues. CDR1 and CDR2 from the germline V gene are MDHEN and SYDVKM. The CDR3 nucleotides are TGTGCCAGCAGTTTATTAGATCTCGGCGAGCAGTACTTC. Residues: CASSLLDLGEQYF.

The V call is TRBV19, the J call TRBJ1-1; D possibly corresponds to TRBD1 (6 bases). The CDR3 runs 14 residues. Germline values: CDR1 LNHDA, CDR2 SQIVND (reference sequence). V dropped 5 bases and J dropped 3 bases, with 13 bases sitting between them. The CDR3 protein is CASSRWRGDTEAFF. In DNA, the CDR3 is TGTGCCAGTAGTCGCTGGAGGGGGGACACTGAAGCTTTCTTT. The complete variable domain, with remaining parts taken from reference TRBV19 and TRBJ1-1, reads DGGITQSPKYLFRKEGQNVTLSCEQNLNHDAMYWYRQDPGQGLRLIYYSQIVNDFQKGDIAEGYSVSREKKESFPLTVTSAQKNPTAFYLCASSRWRGDTEAFFGQGTRLTVV.

A single count supports this clone. The chain links TRBV5-8 to TRBJ2-1; possible D gene TRBD2, 7 bases. CDR1 is SGHTS, CDR2 YDEGEE, per germline. V was trimmed by 4 bases and J by 6 bases, leaving 20 bases between them. CDR3 length: 16 residues. DNA of the CDR3: TGTGCCAGCAGCCAAGGGGGGGGCAGCGGGTTCAATGAGCAGTTCTTC. Amino acids: CASSQGGGSGFNEQFF.

The chain couples TRBV19 to TRBJ2-7; TRBD1 matches at 7 bases. V shed 7 bases and J 5 bases; nucleotides not matched to a gene: 14. Germline values: CDR1 LNHDA, CDR2 SQIVND (reference sequence). This CDR3 is built from 15 residues. CDR3 DNA sequence: TGTGCCAGTACTCGATCCGAGACAGGGAGTAACGAGCAGTACTTC. Protein: CASTRSETGSNEQYF.

The chain employs TRBV25-1 and TRBJ2-7, with 7 bases that match TRBD1. V lost 3 bases to trimming and J lost 3 bases; unmatched junction nucleotides: 8. The CDR3 runs 15 residues. The germline gives CDR1 MGHDK, CDR2 SYGVNS. The CDR3 loop reads CASSDLWTGRYEQYF. The CDR3 DNA sequence: TGTGCCAGCAGTGATCTATGGACAGGACGCTACGAGCAGTACTTC.

This sequence joins TRBV9 and TRBJ2-3; 9 bases fit TRBD2. The J segment lost 4 bases and the V segment lost 2 bases, leaving 5 bases of the junction unmatched. In germline, CDR1 is SGDLS, CDR2 YYNGEE. The CDR3 totals 15 residues. For the CDR3, the DNA is TGTGCCAGCAGCGTGCGGGGGGGCGGTTCAGATACGCAGTATTTT. Protein: CASSVRGGGSDTQYF.

This chain connects TRBV15 to TRBJ1-3, with D perhaps matching TRBD1 (6 bases). Between the trimmed V and J ends, which lost 5 bases and 2 bases, there was a span of 13 bases. Germline lookup yields CDR1 LNHNV and CDR2 YYDKDF (reference sequence). The CDR3 is made up of 15 amino acids. For the CDR3, the DNA is TGTGCCACCAGCCCCCGCGGACAGCCTGGAAACACCATATATTTT. It codes for CATSPRGQPGNTIYF.

V and J are TRBV25-1 and TRBJ2-3; D uncertain. CDR1 and CDR2 from the germline V gene are MGHDK and SYGVNS. This CDR3 has 13 amino acids. V dropped 5 bases and J dropped 2 bases, with 8 bases sitting between them. CDR3: CASSNWITDTQYF. CDR3 bases: TGTGCCAGCAGTAATTGGATCACAGATACGCAGTATTTT.

CDR3 loop: CASSGGGGGATF. The CDR3, as DNA: TGCGCCAGCAGCGGGGGAGGTGGGGGCGCCACCTTC. The chain uses TRBV4-1 and TRBJ1-2; TRBD1 is a possible D gene (6 bases). CDR1 is MGHRA, CDR2 YSYEKL, per germline. Trimming left V 5 bases short and J 13 bases short, with 17 bases between. The length of the CDR3 is 12 residues.

The sample holds a few counts of this clone. The chain joins TRBV7-2 to TRBJ1-4; D unresolved. Germline loops: CDR1 SGHTA, CDR2 FQGNSA. The CDR3 runs to 13 residues. Trimming removed 5 bases from V and 6 bases from J, with 10 bases in between. The CDR3 region is CASSTTRDEKLFF. The DNA for the CDR3 is TGTGCCAGCAGCACGACTCGAGATGAAAAACTGTTTTTT.

V usage is TRBV4-3 and J usage is TRBJ1-1, with D perhaps matching TRBD1 (5 bases). CDR3 length: 15 residues. The germline V and J ends were trimmed by 1 base and 5 bases, with 14 bases remaining between them. From germline, CDR1 is LGHNA and CDR2 YSLEER. CDR3 DNA: TGCGCCAGCAGCCAAGGGGGGAGGGGTCAAACTGAAGCTTTCTTT. Its protein is CASSQGGRGQTEAFF.

This chain joins TRBV6-1 and TRBJ1-5; TRBD1 is a possible D gene (6 bases). Germline V gene data show CDR1 as MNHNS and CDR2 as SASEGT. V was pared by 1 base and J by 1 base, with 11 bases between. The CDR3 is made up of 16 amino acids. DNA of the CDR3: TGTGCCAGCAGTGAAGGTGGGGGGCGCAGCAATCAGCCCCAGCATTTT. It specifies CASSEGGGRSNQPQHF.

There are a few counts of this clone. This chain connects TRBV7-2 to TRBJ1-5, with D perhaps TRBD1 (6 bases). Trimming pared 5 bases from V and 4 bases from J, leaving 15 bases between. CDR1 is SGHTA and CDR2 is FQGNSA in the germline V gene. This CDR3 comprises 15 residues. The CDR3: CASSVMTGENQPQHF. CDR3 in DNA: TGTGCCAGCAGCGTAATGACAGGAGAGAATCAGCCCCAGCATTTT.

This chain joins TRBV5-1 and TRBJ2-7; D remains ambiguous. This CDR3 contains 14 residues. The V and J ends lost 2 bases and 0 bases respectively, with 9 bases between them. Per germline, CDR1 SGHRS and CDR2 YFSETQ. The CDR3 coding sequence is TGCGCCAGCAGCTTATACGAAGTCTCCTACGAGCAGTACTTC. This gives the protein CASSLYEVSYEQYF.

CDR3 amino acids: CASRPGQGHQPQHF. CDR3 bases: TGTGCCAGCAGACCGGGACAGGGGCATCAGCCCCAGCATTTT. V usage is TRBV6-5 and J usage is TRBJ1-5; 10 bases fit TRBD1. Germline CDR1 is MNHEY and CDR2 is SVGAGI. This CDR3 comprises 14 residues. V lost 6 bases to trimming and J lost 5 bases; unmatched junction nucleotides: 4.

V usage is TRBV7-3 and J usage is TRBJ1-3; the D is unclear. CDR3 length equals 17 residues. V was cut by 1 base and J by 0 bases, with 13 bases left in between. CDR1 is SGHTA and CDR2 is FQGTGA in the germline V gene. CDR3 region: CASSLSPTASSGNTIYF. The CDR3 nucleotides are TGTGCCAGCAGCTTAAGCCCAACAGCGTCCTCTGGAAACACCATATATTTT.

This clone has just one count. The chain combines TRBV7-2 with TRBJ2-7; 14 nucleotides match TRBD2. The CDR3 extends over 19 amino acids. The germline gives CDR1 SGHTA, CDR2 FQGNSA. V shed 2 bases, J shed 3 bases, and the junction held 12 bases outside the gene matches. CDR3 amino acids: CASSLKGGTSGSPFYEQYF. CDR3 nucleotides: TGTGCCAGCAGCTTAAAGGGGGGGACTAGCGGGAGTCCGTTCTACGAGCAGTACTTC.

About this clone itself: The sample has other DNA sequences that encode this CDR3 too. The V call is TRBV12-5, the J call TRBJ2-1; D call uncertain. V dropped 0 bases and J dropped 6 bases, with 6 bases sitting between them. Germline V gene lookup returns CDR1 LGHNT and CDR2 FRNRAP. The CDR3 runs 13 residues. CDR3 DNA sequence: TGTGCTAGTGGTTTGGTAACCGGCAATGAGCAGTTCTTC. Amino acid sequence: CASGLVTGNEQFF. Drawing the rest from reference TRBV12-5 and TRBJ2-1, the complete variable domain is DARVTQTPRHKVTEMGQEVTMRCQPILGHNTVFWYRQTMMQGLELLAYFRNRAPLDDSGMPKDRFSAEMPDATLATLKIQPSEPRDSAVYFCASGLVTGNEQFFGPGTRLTVL.

V gene TRBV7-8 combines with J gene TRBJ2-2; 7 bases agree with TRBD1. Looked up from germline, CDR1 is SGHVS and CDR2 is FQNEAQ. This CDR3 has 15 amino acids. J was trimmed by 0 bases and V by 8 bases; bases with no gene match: 6. For the CDR3, the DNA is TGTGCCAGCTCGGGACAGTTCGCGAACACCGGGGAGCTGTTTTTT. Translated, it gives CASSGQFANTGELFF.

This chain joins TRBV30 and TRBJ1-4, with 7 bases lining up with TRBD1. Germline V CDR1 and CDR2: GTSNPN, SVGIG (reference sequence). Unmatched junction bases numbered 10, after V lost 2 bases and J lost 10 bases. This CDR3 is 14 amino acids long. The CDR3 coding sequence is TGTGCCTGGAGTCCCCGGACAGGTTGGGGAAAACTGTTTTTT. Its protein is CAWSPRTGWGKLFF.

The rearrangement joins TRBV7-6 to TRBJ2-3; 11 nucleotides agree with TRBD2. Unmatched junction bases numbered 9, after V lost 4 bases and J lost 0 bases. CDR3 size: 18 residues. Germline V gene sequence: CDR1 SGHVS, CDR2 FNYEAQ. This chain's CDR3 is CASSSRVTSGTSTDTQYF. The CDR3 DNA follows: TGTGCCAGCAGCTCGCGGGTGACTAGCGGGACAAGCACAGATACGCAGTATTTT.

The chain uses TRBV28 and TRBJ2-7; TRBD1 agrees at 9 bases. After removal of 6 bases from V and 4 bases from J, the junction contained 13 bases not matched to a gene. This CDR3 is built from 16 residues. Germline V gene sequence: CDR1 MDHEN, CDR2 SYDVKM. The CDR3: CASSQSGTGSSYEQYF. The DNA of the CDR3 is TGTGCCAGCAGCCAGTCCGGGACAGGGTCATCGTACGAGCAGTACTTC.

The chain has TRBV19 and TRBJ1-2; D uncertain. V lost 4 bases and J lost 8, with 17 bases in between. Germline loops: CDR1 LNHDA, CDR2 SQIVND (reference sequence). CDR3 length equals 14 residues. CDR3 in amino acids: CASSTPGNFWGYTF. The CDR3 DNA reads as TGTGCCAGTAGTACTCCGGGGAATTTTTGGGGCTACACCTTC.